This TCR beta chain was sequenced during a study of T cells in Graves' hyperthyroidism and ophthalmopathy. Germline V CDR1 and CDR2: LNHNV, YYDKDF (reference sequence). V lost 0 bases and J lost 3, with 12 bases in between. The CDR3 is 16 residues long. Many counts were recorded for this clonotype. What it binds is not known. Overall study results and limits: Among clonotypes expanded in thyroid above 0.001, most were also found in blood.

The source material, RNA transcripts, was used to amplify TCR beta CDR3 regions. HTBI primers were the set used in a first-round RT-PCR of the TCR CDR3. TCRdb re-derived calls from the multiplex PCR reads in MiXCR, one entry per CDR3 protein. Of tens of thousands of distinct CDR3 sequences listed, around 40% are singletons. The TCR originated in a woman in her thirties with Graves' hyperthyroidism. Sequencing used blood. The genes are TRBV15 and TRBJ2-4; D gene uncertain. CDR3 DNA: TGTGCCACCAGCAGAGATAGGTCCGGATACAAAAACATTCAGTACTTC. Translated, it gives CATSRDRSGYKNIQYF.